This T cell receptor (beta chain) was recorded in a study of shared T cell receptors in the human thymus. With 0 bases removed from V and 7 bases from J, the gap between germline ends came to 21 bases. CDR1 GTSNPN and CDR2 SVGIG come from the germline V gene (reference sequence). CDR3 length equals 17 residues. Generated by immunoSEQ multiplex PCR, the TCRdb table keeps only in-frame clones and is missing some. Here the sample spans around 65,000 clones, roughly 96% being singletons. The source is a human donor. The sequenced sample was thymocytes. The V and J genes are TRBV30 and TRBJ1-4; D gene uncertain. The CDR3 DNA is TGTGCCTGGAGTGTATCTCGGGCCGCCGGCCGGGGTGAAAAACTGTTTTTT. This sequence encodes CAWSVSRAAGRGEKLFF.